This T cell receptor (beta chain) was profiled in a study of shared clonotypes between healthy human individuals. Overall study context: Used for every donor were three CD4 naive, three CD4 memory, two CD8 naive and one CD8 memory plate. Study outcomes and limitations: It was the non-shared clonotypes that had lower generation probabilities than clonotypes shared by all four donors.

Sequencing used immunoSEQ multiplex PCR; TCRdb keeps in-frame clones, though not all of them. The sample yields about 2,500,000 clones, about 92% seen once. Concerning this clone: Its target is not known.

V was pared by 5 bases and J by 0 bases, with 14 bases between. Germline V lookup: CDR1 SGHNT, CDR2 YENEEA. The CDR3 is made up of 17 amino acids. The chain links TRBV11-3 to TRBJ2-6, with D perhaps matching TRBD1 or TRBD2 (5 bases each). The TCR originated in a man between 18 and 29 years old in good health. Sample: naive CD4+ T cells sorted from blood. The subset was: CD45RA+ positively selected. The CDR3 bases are TGTGCCAGCAGCCCCGGGGTGGGGGACTCTGGGGCCAACGTCCTGACTTTC. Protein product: CASSPGVGDSGANVLTF.